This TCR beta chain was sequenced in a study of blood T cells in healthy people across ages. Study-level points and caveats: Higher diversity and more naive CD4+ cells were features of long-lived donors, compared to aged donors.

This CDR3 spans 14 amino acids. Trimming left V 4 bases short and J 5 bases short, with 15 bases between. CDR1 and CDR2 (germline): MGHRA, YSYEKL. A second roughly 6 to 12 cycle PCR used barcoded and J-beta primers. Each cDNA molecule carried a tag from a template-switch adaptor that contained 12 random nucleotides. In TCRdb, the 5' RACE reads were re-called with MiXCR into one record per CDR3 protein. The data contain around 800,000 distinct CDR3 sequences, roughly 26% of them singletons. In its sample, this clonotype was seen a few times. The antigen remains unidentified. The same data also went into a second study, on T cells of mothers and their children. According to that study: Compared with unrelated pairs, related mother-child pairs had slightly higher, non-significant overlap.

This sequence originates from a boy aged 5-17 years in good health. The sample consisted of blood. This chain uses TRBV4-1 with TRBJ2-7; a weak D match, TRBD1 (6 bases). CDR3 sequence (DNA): TGCGCCAGCAGCCCTACAGGGCAGGTGGACGAGCAGTACTTC. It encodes CASSPTGQVDEQYF.